These 5 T cell receptor beta chains share one sample of origin, sequenced in a study of CD8 T cells in ankylosing spondylitis. Study conclusions and caveats: One TCR beta motif, made up of 7 or 8 highly homologous variants, appeared characteristic of ankylosing spondylitis blood.

TCRdb called the 5' RACE reads again in MiXCR, with one record for every CDR3 protein. This table has more than 650,000 distinct CDR3 sequences, 12% appearing once. Their antigens are not known. The sequencing input was blood, either unsorted or a sorted T cell fraction (not recorded which). All receptors come from a male donor with ankylosing spondylitis.

The table lists this clonotype with many counts. The genes are TRBV7-2 and TRBJ1-1, with D unresolved. Per germline, CDR1 SGHTA and CDR2 FQGNSA. With 5 bases removed from V and 0 bases from J, the gap between germline ends came to 7 bases. The CDR3 spans 13 residues. The DNA for the CDR3 is TGTGCCAGCAGCCCTCACATGAACACTGAAGCTTTCTTT. Translated, it gives CASSPHMNTEAFF.

There are a few counts of this clonotype. The V call is TRBV3-1, the J call TRBJ2-5; D is unresolved. The CDR3 contains 14 residues. The germline V gene has CDR1 LGHDT and CDR2 YNNKEL (reference sequence). V was shortened by 5 bases and J by 4 bases, with 14 bases between the two germline ends. CDR3 in DNA: TGTGCCAGCAGCAGCGTTGATCGGGCAGAGACCCAGTACTTC. It is translated as CASSSVDRAETQYF.

The chain links TRBV6-1 to TRBJ1-2, with 9 bases that match TRBD1. The CDR3 covers 15 residues. Germline CDR1 is MNHNS and CDR2 is SASEGT. The J segment lost 3 bases and the V segment lost 6 bases, leaving 8 bases of the junction unmatched. This CDR3 reads CASRDTGGADYGYTF. CDR3 nucleotides: TGTGCCAGCAGGGACACAGGGGGCGCAGACTATGGCTACACCTTC.

This clonotype was observed a few times. This sequence joins TRBV15 and TRBJ2-7; the D call may be TRBD1 or TRBD2 (5 bases each). The germline V and J ends were trimmed by 5 bases and 3 bases, with 17 bases remaining between them. CDR1 and CDR2 (germline): LNHNV, YYDKDF (reference sequence). The CDR3 has 15 residues. The CDR3 DNA follows: TGTGCCACCAGCCATGACCGGGACGGAAGCTACGAGCAGTACTTC. It specifies CATSHDRDGSYEQYF.

V and J are TRBV10-3 and TRBJ2-3; D uncertain. Trimming stripped 4 bases from V and 0 bases from J, with 5 bases between. Germline values: CDR1 ENHRY, CDR2 SYGVKD. This CDR3 has 13 residues. The CDR3 sequence: CAISVGSTDTQYF. In nucleotides, the CDR3 is TGTGCCATCAGTGTAGGAAGCACAGATACGCAGTATTTT.